One sample yielded the 4 T cell receptor beta chains listed below, sequenced in a study of blood T cell repertoires in COVID-19. The data were produced by immunoSEQ multiplex PCR, yet TCRdb's version contains in-frame clones alone and is incomplete. The data hold 4,000 to 5,000 clones, with 73% observed a single time. The sequenced material came from peripheral blood. Every receptor here comes from a human donor in a cohort sampled during active COVID-19.

This clone occurred a few times. The chain carries TRBV4-1 and TRBJ2-2; D is perhaps TRBD2 (6 bases). The V gene lost 2 bases and the J gene lost 3 bases, with 19 bases spanning the gap. The germline V gene has CDR1 MGHRA and CDR2 YSYEKL. The CDR3 length is 18 residues. The DNA for the CDR3 is TGCGCCAGCAGCCAAATCCCCCTTTTGCGGGGAGACACCGGGGAGCTGTTTTTT. Protein product: CASSQIPLLRGDTGELFF.

The chain has TRBV30 and TRBJ2-7, with 7 bases identical to TRBD2. Unmatched junction bases numbered 13, after V lost 6 bases and J lost 5 bases. The CDR3 has 14 residues. Germline values: CDR1 GTSNPN, CDR2 SVGIG (reference sequence). CDR3 sequence: CACLKGRGSHEQYF. Here the CDR3 DNA reads TGTGCCTGCCTCAAGGGGCGGGGGAGTCACGAGCAGTACTTC.

In its sample, this clone was seen once. J is TRBJ1-1 and V is TRBV11-3, with D maybe TRBD1 (6 bases). Germline CDR1 reads SGHNT; CDR2 reads YENEEA. The CDR3 loop spans 14 amino acids. V was trimmed by 5 bases and J by 3 bases, leaving 13 bases between them. CDR3 sequence: CASSPGDKYTEAFF. Written as DNA, the CDR3 is TGTGCCAGCAGCCCTGGGGACAAATACACTGAAGCTTTCTTT.

The gene calls are TRBV6-6 and TRBJ1-5, with D maybe TRBD1 (5 bases). There are 14 residues in the CDR3. Germline CDR1 reads MNHNY; CDR2 reads SVGAGI (reference sequence). Trimming removed 0 bases at V and 2 bases at J, with 5 bases between. CDR3 DNA sequence: TGTGCCAGCAGTTACTCAGGGGGCAATCAGCCCCAGCATTTT. Its translation is CASSYSGGNQPQHF.